This paragraph reports one T cell receptor beta chain. Germline V gives CDR1 SGHDT, CDR2 YYEEEE. The CDR3 runs to 12 residues. Trimming cost V 5 bases and J 4 bases, with 6 bases left between them. Unique molecular identifiers were used to barcode this TCRbeta library. TCRdb used MiXCR to reprocess the PCR reads, holding one entry per CDR3 protein. Of 400,000 to 500,000 distinct CDR3 sequences listed, approximately 11% are singletons. The sample originates from a study of T-cell reconstitution after alpha-beta-depleted transplantation in children. This sample comprised PBMCs from the stem cell graft donor, obtained from the stem cell graft. This rearrangement joins TRBV5-6 to TRBJ1-4; D gene uncertain. This receptor was taken from a human donor who donated a stem cell graft to a child with acute myeloid leukemia. CDR3 bases: TGTGCCAGCAGTTGGGATAATGAAAAACTGTTTTTT. Its protein is CASSWDNEKLFF. Variable domain in full (rest from reference TRBV5-6 and TRBJ1-4): DAGVTQSPTHLIKTRGQQVTLRCSPKSGHDTVSWYQQALGQGPQFIFQYYEEEERQRGNFPDRFSGHQFPNYSSELNVNALLLGDSALYLCASSWDNEKLFFGSGTQLSVL.